The clone carrying this T cell receptor beta chain was counted a few times. The data were obtained in a study of T cell changes during pregnancy in multiple sclerosis. The protocol was immunoSEQ multiplex PCR, while the TCRdb copy is restricted to in-frame clones and leaves out a portion. Here the sample spans tens of thousands of clones, about 92% being singletons. Germline CDR1 MNHNY, CDR2 SVGAGI (reference sequence). V lost 6 bases, J lost 4 bases, and 9 bases stayed unmatched. This CDR3 has 15 residues. Material: CD8+ T cells from peripheral blood mononuclear cells, obtained before pregnancy. This clonotype was sampled from a female donor with multiple sclerosis, enrolled in a pregnancy study. This sequence joins TRBV6-6 and TRBJ1-5; 7 bases fit TRBD1. Written as DNA, the CDR3 is TGTGCCAGCAGCAGGGACAGCGGCGCGAATCAGCCCCAGCATTTT. Its protein is CASSRDSGANQPQHF.